The rows below give T cell receptor beta chains drawn from one sample of a study of beta chain features in type 1 diabetes. Method: immunoSEQ multiplex PCR; TCRdb's copy keeps in-frame clones and lacks some. The data contain nearly 350,000 clones, approximately 10% of them singletons. The sample comprised central memory CD4+ T cells from blood. The receptors come from a young man with type 1 diabetes. Each CDR3 is given with its conserved first and last residue. D genes are given only for firm matches. Some rows have no size entry. The others give once, few or many, or a class for an expanded clone.

TRBJ2-3,NA,TRBV9,NA,TGTGCCAGCAGCGTAGAACCGATAGGCACAGATACGCAGTATTTT,CASSVEPIGTDTQYF
TRBJ1-2,NA,TRBV19,NA,TGTGCCAGTAGCGACAGCTCAGGGAGAAGGCGATATGGCTACACCTTC,CASSDSSGRRRYGYTF
TRBJ1-5,NA,TRBV19,NA,TGTGCCAGTAGTTATGCCAGCGGGAATCAGCCCCAGCATTTT,CASSYASGNQPQHF
TRBJ2-1,TRBD2,TRBV28,few,TGTGCCAGCAGTTTCCCCGGGAGGGGTGAGCAGTTCTTC,CASSFPGRGEQFF
TRBJ1-2,NA,TRBV6-6,few,TGTGCCAGCAGTTACCGACTGGACAGACAGTTGAATGGCTACACCTTC,CASSYRLDRQLNGYTF
TRBJ1-2,TRBD1,TRBV2,NA,TGTGCCAGCATTCCAGACAGGGGTGATGGCTACACCTTC,CASIPDRGDGYTF
TRBJ2-3,NA,TRBV28,many,TGTGCCAGCAGCGGGTTTCGGGGGGCATTGGATACGCAGTATTTT,CASSGFRGALDTQYF
TRBJ2-2,TRBD1,TRBV18,NA,TGTGCCAGCTCACTACTGACGGACAGGGCCGGGGAGCTGTTTTTT,CASSLLTDRAGELFF
TRBJ2-2,NA,TRBV28,many,TGTGCCAGCAGTGTTAGCGGGGAGCTGTTTTTT,CASSVSGELFF
TRBJ2-5,TRBD1,TRBV9,few,TGTGCCAGCAGCGTCGGACAGGGGGCAGGAGAGACCCAGTACTTC,CASSVGQGAGETQYF
TRBJ2-7,NA,TRBV18,NA,TGTGCCAGCTCAGATTCCCCAGACAGGAGCTACGAGCAGTACTTC,CASSDSPDRSYEQYF
TRBJ1-6,NA,TRBV5-6,many,TGTGCCAGCAGCTTGGCCCCTTCACCCCTCCACTTT,CASSLAPSPLHF
TRBJ2-7,TRBD1,TRBV7-2,few,TGTGCCAGCAGCTTAGTTCAGGGGGCGGCTGGCTACGAGCAGTACTTC,CASSLVQGAAGYEQYF
TRBJ1-2,TRBD1,TRBV15,few,TGTGCCACCAGCAGTTACAGGGGTGGGGGCTACACCTTC,CATSSYRGGGYTF
TRBJ1-1,NA,TRBV28,NA,TGTGCCAGCAGGGCCGAGGAAGCTTTCTTT,CASRAEEAFF
TRBJ1-1,TRBD1,TRBV7-9,NA,TGTGCCAGCAGCTCCCTTATCCAGGGGGGCACTGAAGCTTTCTTT,CASSSLIQGGTEAFF
TRBJ2-3,TRBD2,TRBV4-3,few,TGCGCCAGCAGCCCCACTGGCGGGGGTATGGCAGATACGCAGTATTTT,CASSPTGGGMADTQYF
TRBJ2-7,NA,TRBV27,few,TGTGCCAGCAGTTTCCATGCGGGGATCTCCTACGAGCAGTACTTC,CASSFHAGISYEQYF
TRBJ1-1,NA,TRBV7-2,NA,TGTGCCAGCAGCCCCGCCACTGAAGCTTTCTTT,CASSPATEAFF
TRBJ1-5,NA,TRBV19,NA,TGTGCCAGTAGTATGCGCGTCGGGGAGCCCCAGCATTTT,CASSMRVGEPQHF
TRBJ2-7,NA,TRBV6-5,few,TGTGCCAGCAGAACAAGTCTAGCGACCTCCTACGAGCAGTACTTC,CASRTSLATSYEQYF
TRBJ2-5,NA,TRBV7-2,NA,TGTGCCAGCAGCTTAATAGATCAAGAGACCCAGTACTTC,CASSLIDQETQYF
TRBJ2-1,NA,TRBV4-3,NA,TGCGCCAGCAGCCAAGTAAACTCCTACAATGAGCAGTTCTTC,CASSQVNSYNEQFF
TRBJ2-7,NA,TRBV20-1,NA,TGCAGTGCTAGTGCTGGCTACGAGCAGTACTTC,CSASAGYEQYF
TRBJ2-1,TRBD1,TRBV6-5,NA,TGTGCCAGCAGTTACTCCGGGACAGGGGGCGCGAATGAGCAGTTCTTC,CASSYSGTGGANEQFF
TRBJ2-3,TRBD2,TRBV5-1,NA,TGCGCCAGCAGCTTCACTAGCGGGGGGCTCACAGATACGCAGTATTTT,CASSFTSGGLTDTQYF
TRBJ1-1,TRBD1,TRBV7-9,NA,TGTGCCAGCAGCTTAGACAGGGGACCGAACACTGAAGCTTTCTTT,CASSLDRGPNTEAFF
TRBJ1-2,NA,TRBV5-6,few,TGTGCCAGCAGTTTAAAGGGCTATGGCTACACCTTC,CASSLKGYGYTF
TRBJ1-5,TRBD1,TRBV18,many,TGTGCCAGCTCACCGGGACAGCCTGATCAGCCCCAGCATTTT,CASSPGQPDQPQHF
TRBJ1-3,NA,TRBV18,NA,TGTGCCAGCTCACCACCTCCCGGTGGAAACACCATATATTTT,CASSPPPGGNTIYF
TRBJ1-2,TRBD1,TRBV14,NA,TGTGCCAGCAGCCCACTTACAGGGGTACGTGGCTACACCTTC,CASSPLTGVRGYTF
TRBJ2-3,NA,TRBV9,NA,TGTGCCAGCAGCGATGGGAAGGCAGATACGCAGTATTTT,CASSDGKADTQYF
TRBJ2-3,NA,TRBV7-7,few,TGTGCTAGCAGTCGTGGACTCCAAGCGGTCGATACGCAGTATTTT,CASSRGLQAVDTQYF
TRBJ1-6,NA,TRBV21-1,few,TGTGCCAGCACCAGGAAGAACCTCTCAAATTCACCCCTCCACTTT,CASTRKNLSNSPLHF
TRBJ2-7,TRBD1,TRBV7-2,NA,TGTGCCAGCAGCCGAATCCAGGGGGCCCCCTACGAGCAGTACTTC,CASSRIQGAPYEQYF
TRBJ1-6,NA,TRBV19,few,TGTGCCAGTAGTATCCAGAGGGGTTTCGATTCACCCCTCCACTTT,CASSIQRGFDSPLHF
TRBJ1-5,NA,TRBV28,NA,TGTGCCAGCAGTTTATCTAGTACCCAGCATTTT,CASSLSSTQHF
TRBJ2-3,NA,TRBV5-1,NA,TGCGCCAGCAGCCCTGCCGGGCTGTCCGAAGATACGCAGTATTTT,CASSPAGLSEDTQYF
TRBJ2-5,NA,TRBV30,few,TGTGCCTGGAGAAGGCAGGCAGAGACCCAGTACTTC,CAWRRQAETQYF
TRBJ2-6,NA,TRBV11-2,few,TGTGCCAGCAGCTTTGGACAGCCTGGGGCCAACGTCCTGACTTTC,CASSFGQPGANVLTF
TRBJ2-7,TRBD2,TRBV28,NA,TGTGCCAGCCTATTAGCGGGGGGGCATGACGAGCAGTACTTC,CASLLAGGHDEQYF
TRBJ2-3,NA,TRBV5-4,many,TGTGCCAGCAGCTCTGGAGGGGGAAGGAGCGCAGATACGCAGTATTTT,CASSSGGGRSADTQYF
TRBJ2-7,NA,TRBV4-3,few,TGCGCCAGCAGCCAAGAGGGCGGGGGCCCCTCCTACGAGCAGTACTTC,CASSQEGGGPSYEQYF
TRBJ1-1,NA,TRBV4-1,NA,TGCGCCAGCAGCCACCAGGGGCAGGGCAACACTGAAGCTTTCTTT,CASSHQGQGNTEAFF
TRBJ1-6,TRBD1,TRBV7-9,few,TGTGCCAGCAGCCAGGGACAGGGGGAAGTGTCACCCCTCCACTTT,CASSQGQGEVSPLHF
TRBJ2-2,NA,TRBV7-2,few,TGTGCCAGCAGCTTAGGGGGCACAACGAACACCGGGGAGCTGTTTTTT,CASSLGGTTNTGELFF
TRBJ2-2,NA,TRBV7-2,NA,TGTGCCAGCAGCTTCCAGCGCGGCACCGGGGAGCTGTTTTTT,CASSFQRGTGELFF
TRBJ2-3,TRBD2,TRBV5-1,few,TGCGCCAGCAGCACCGGGGGGGCGACAGATACGCAGTATTTT,CASSTGGATDTQYF
TRBJ2-2,TRBD2,TRBV6-1,NA,TGTGCCAGCAGTGGCCAGCGGGGGGCCGGGGAGCTGTTTTTT,CASSGQRGAGELFF
TRBJ2-7,NA,TRBV2,NA,TGTGCCAGCAGTGAAGGTTCGTTCCTTCAGGCAAGCTCCTACGAGCAGTACTTC,CASSEGSFLQASSYEQYF
TRBJ1-1,NA,TRBV6-1,NA,TGTGCCCCTATGCGGGGGAACACTGAAGCTTTCTTT,CAPMRGNTEAFF